The rows below give T cell receptor beta chains drawn from one sample of a study of radiotherapy plus CTLA-4 blockade in lung cancer. Assay used: immunoSEQ multiplex PCR; TCRdb lists only in-frame clones, some missing. The repertoire holds 120,000 or so clones, with approximately 80% as singletons. The sample in question was peripheral blood, obtained from a patient treated with radiotherapy plus ipilimumab. The receptor source for this set is a human donor with non-small cell lung cancer who had a partial response to radiotherapy plus ipilimumab. Both conserved end residues are part of each CDR3. D genes are given only for firm matches. Clone size is stated in some rows and not others, as once, few, many or a class when expanded.

j_gene | abundance | v_gene | d_gene | CDR3nt | CDR3aa
TRBJ1-2 | NA | TRBV18 | TRBD1 | TGTGCCAGCTCACTCGGACAGGGACGGGGCTATGGCTACACCTTC | CASSLGQGRGYGYTF
TRBJ1-1 | NA | TRBV5-1 | TRBD1 | TGCGCCAGCAGCTTGTACCCACAGGGGACTGAAGCTTTCTTT | CASSLYPQGTEAFF
TRBJ2-4 | NA | TRBV5-4 | NA | TGTGCCAGCAGTCCAGGGGTTTCGGTGGAAAACATTCAGTACTTC | CASSPGVSVENIQYF
TRBJ2-3 | NA | TRBV5-4 | TRBD2 | TGTGCCAGCAGCCCAGGACTAGCGGGGGGGACAGCAGATACGCAGTATTTT | CASSPGLAGGTADTQYF
TRBJ1-1 | NA | TRBV5-6 | NA | TGTGCCAGCAGCTCCCCGGGACTGATAAACCCGACGACAAACACTGAAGCTTTCTTT | CASSSPGLINPTTNTEAFF
TRBJ2-7 | NA | TRBV7-9 | TRBD2 | TGTGCCAGCAGCCTTAGCGGGAGTACATACGAGCAGTACTTC | CASSLSGSTYEQYF
TRBJ1-3 | NA | TRBV5-1 | NA | TGCGCCAGCGCTAGGGACACCCATATCTCTGGAAACACCATATATTTT | CASARDTHISGNTIYF
TRBJ2-1 | NA | TRBV28 | NA | TGTGCCAGCAGCCCCCGGAGTCAGGGGAACAATGAGCAGTTCTTC | CASSPRSQGNNEQFF
TRBJ2-7 | NA | TRBV5-6 | NA | TGTGCCAGCAGTTCCAGCTCCTACGAGCAGTACTTC | CASSSSSYEQYF
TRBJ1-2 | NA | TRBV11-2 | NA | TGTGCCAGCAACGGCAGGGGACCTAACTATGGCTACACCTTC | CASNGRGPNYGYTF
TRBJ1-5 | once | TRBV4-3 | TRBD1 | TGCGCCAGCAGCCCCGAAATGGGACAGGGGAGTCAGCCCCAGCATTTT | CASSPEMGQGSQPQHF
TRBJ2-3 | NA | TRBV5-4 | NA | TGTGCCAGCGCCCGACAGAACACAGATACGCAGTATTTT | CASARQNTDTQYF
TRBJ1-3 | NA | TRBV9 | NA | TGTGCCAGCAGCCCCCGACAGGCCTCCTCTGGAAACACCATATATTTT | CASSPRQASSGNTIYF
TRBJ2-3 | NA | TRBV7-2 | TRBD2 | TGTGCCAGCAGCTTGAGGGCTAGCGGGAGGGGAGATACGCAGTATTTT | CASSLRASGRGDTQYF
TRBJ2-1 | NA | TRBV5-1 | NA | TGCGCCAGCAGTGATACGGGAGCGGACAATGAGCAGTTCTTC | CASSDTGADNEQFF
TRBJ2-1 | once | TRBV5-1 | TRBD1 | TGCGCCAGCAGCTTACAGGGGATTTCAGAGTACAATGAGCAGTTCTTC | CASSLQGISEYNEQFF
TRBJ2-7 | NA | TRBV7-9 | NA | TGTGCCAGCAGCCTCTCCGCCTACGAGCAGTACTTC | CASSLSAYEQYF
TRBJ2-3 | NA | TRBV15 | TRBD1 | TGTGCCACCAGCAGAGAATTAGAGGGGGCCGATACGCAGTATTTT | CATSRELEGADTQYF
TRBJ1-1 | NA | TRBV4-3 | NA | TGCGCCAGCAGCCCCGGTGGGCAGCTCATGAACACTGAAGCTTTCTTT | CASSPGGQLMNTEAFF
TRBJ2-3 | NA | TRBV15 | TRBD2 | TGTGCCACCAGCGACGCGGGAGGGCATGATACGCAGTATTTT | CATSDAGGHDTQYF
TRBJ2-3 | NA | TRBV4-3 | NA | TGCGCCAGCAGCCCTTCAGGCACAGATACGCAGTATTTT | CASSPSGTDTQYF
TRBJ2-4 | NA | TRBV5-6 | NA | TGTGCCAGCAGCTTGTTATTCTCGGGAAACATTCAGTACTTC | CASSLLFSGNIQYF
TRBJ2-1 | NA | TRBV27 | TRBD2 | TGTGCCAGCAGTGCTTTGGGCGGGAGTAGGTATGAGCAGTTCTTC | CASSALGGSRYEQFF
TRBJ1-4 | NA | TRBV5-8 | NA | TGTGCCAGCAGCTTGCGATTTCAGGCAGAACTCGCAACTAATGAAAAACTGTTTTTT | CASSLRFQAELATNEKLFF
TRBJ2-5 | NA | TRBV2 | NA | TGTGCCAGCAGTGAAGACTACATGAAAGAGACCCAGTACTTC | CASSEDYMKETQYF
TRBJ2-2 | NA | TRBV2 | TRBD1 | TGTGCCAGCAGACACAGGGGGCCCATCGGTGGCGGGGAGCTGTTTTTT | CASRHRGPIGGGELFF
TRBJ2-5 | NA | TRBV28 | NA | TGTGCCAGCAGCTCCCGACTGACCCAAGAGACCCAGTACTTC | CASSSRLTQETQYF
TRBJ2-7 | few | TRBV5-1 | NA | TGCGCCAGCAGCTTGGTTCTAGACTCCTACGAGCAGTACTTC | CASSLVLDSYEQYF
TRBJ2-5 | once | TRBV28 | TRBD2 | TGTGCCAGCAGTTTGGCGGGAGCAGAGACCCAGTACTTC | CASSLAGAETQYF
TRBJ2-3 | few | TRBV7-6 | NA | TGTGCCAGCAGCCCGGGTGGCGTGGCGGATACGCAGTATTTT | CASSPGGVADTQYF
TRBJ2-1 | NA | TRBV10-3 | NA | TGTGCCATCACCCCGGGGGAAGGATACAATGAGCAGTTCTTC | CAITPGEGYNEQFF
TRBJ1-5 | once | TRBV18 | TRBD1 | TGTGCCAGCTCACCTGGACAGGCAGGGCAGCCCCAGCATTTT | CASSPGQAGQPQHF
TRBJ2-5 | once | TRBV19 | NA | TGTGCCAGCCGGAGTCGGGGTGGGGTAGAGACCCAGTACTTC | CASRSRGGVETQYF
TRBJ1-1 | NA | TRBV6-1 | NA | TGTGCCAGCAGTGGACAGTTGAACACTGAAGCTTTCTTT | CASSGQLNTEAFF
TRBJ1-5 | NA | TRBV15 | NA | TGTGCCACCAGCAGAGATCTATTGGGGGGTCCTCAGCCCCAGCATTTT | CATSRDLLGGPQPQHF
TRBJ1-1 | few | TRBV4-1 | TRBD1 | TGCGCCAGCAGCCACGGACAGGGGAACACTGAAGCTTTCTTT | CASSHGQGNTEAFF
TRBJ1-2 | NA | TRBV6-5 | NA | TGTGCCAGCACCCCTGGGAGGGCCCTCTATGGCTACACCTTC | CASTPGRALYGYTF
TRBJ2-3 | NA | TRBV28 | TRBD1 | TGTGCCAGCAGGGGCCCTTACAGGGGAAGCACAGATACGCAGTATTTT | CASRGPYRGSTDTQYF
TRBJ1-1 | NA | TRBV2 | NA | TGTGCCAGCAGTGAGGTTTGGGGGCGGAACACTGAAGCTTTCTTT | CASSEVWGRNTEAFF
TRBJ1-6 | NA | TRBV2 | NA | TGTGCCAGCACGTTTTCAGGGGACGATAATTCACCCCTCCACTTT | CASTFSGDDNSPLHF
TRBJ1-4 | NA | TRBV7-2 | TRBD1 | TGTGCCAGCAGCCCCACAGGGGTGACTAATGAAAAACTGTTTTTT | CASSPTGVTNEKLFF
TRBJ1-5 | NA | TRBV5-1 | NA | TGCGCCAGCAGCTTGGAGGGGCGGGACTTAGGGCCCCAGCATTTT | CASSLEGRDLGPQHF
TRBJ1-1 | NA | TRBV6-5 | NA | TGTGCCAGCAGTTCCAGGGGCTTTGGGAGCACTGAAGCTTTCTTT | CASSSRGFGSTEAFF
TRBJ1-4 | NA | TRBV18 | NA | TGTGCCAGCTCACCCCTTTCTCGGGAAGAAAAACTGTTTTTT | CASSPLSREEKLFF
TRBJ1-1 | NA | TRBV30 | NA | TGTGCCTGGAGGGGGGACACTCCGAACACTGAAGCTTTCTTT | CAWRGDTPNTEAFF
TRBJ1-5 | NA | TRBV2 | TRBD1 | TGTGCCAGCCATAACAGGGGGAATCAGCCCCAGCATTTT | CASHNRGNQPQHF
TRBJ2-7 | NA | TRBV18 | TRBD1 | TGTGCCAGCTCACCTTCCGGACAGGGCTACGAGCAGTACTTC | CASSPSGQGYEQYF
TRBJ2-3 | NA | TRBV19 | TRBD2 | TGTGCCAGTAGTTCTGGCGGGAGGGAAACCACAGATACGCAGTATTTT | CASSSGGRETTDTQYF
TRBJ2-2 | NA | TRBV6-4 | NA | TGTGCCAGCAGTTCGAGTCTTACTAACACCGGGGAGCTGTTTTTT | CASSSSLTNTGELFF
TRBJ1-2 | NA | TRBV6-5 | NA | TGTGCCAGCAGTCTACAGGGTTATGGCTACACCTTC | CASSLQGYGYTF
TRBJ2-1 | NA | TRBV5-6 | NA | TGTGCCAGCAGCCCGCGACTGTCGCGGGATTACAATGAGCAGTTCTTC | CASSPRLSRDYNEQFF
TRBJ2-3 | NA | TRBV28 | NA | TGTGCCACGCTACCCTTGGGGAGGATGACAGATACGCAGTATTTT | CATLPLGRMTDTQYF
TRBJ2-7 | NA | TRBV7-9 | TRBD1 | TGTGCCAGCAGCCGGACAGGAGAGGGGGAGCAGTACTTC | CASSRTGEGEQYF